This T cell receptor beta chain came from a study of human T cells and chemical hapten exposure. Study in general: Diagnoses of alopecia areata, totalis or universalis occurred in mostly female patients.

In TCRdb, the RACE reads were re-called with MiXCR into one record per CDR3 protein. The table lists fewer than 60,000 distinct CDR3 sequences, 11% of them singletons, with 4% in the top ten. About this clonotype: Its cognate antigen is unknown.

Time point denoted: pre-sensitization, week 0. Specified treatment: therapeutic diphenylcyclopropenone sensitization with weekly scalp DPC. Study-wide points: DPC sensitization produced no change in TCRs with frequency above 1 in 1000. Higher patch test scores went with higher counts of PT1 expanded TCRs.

This CDR3 contains 13 residues. The ends were cut back, 10 bases at V and 1 base at J, with 14 bases in the middle. The germline gives CDR1 MNHEY, CDR2 SVGAGI. The chain links TRBV6-5 to TRBJ2-7; D might be TRBD2 (5 bases). This specimen was whole blood, taken in connection with sensitization to the hapten diphenylcyclopropenone (DPC). This clonotype originated in a woman in her thirties or forties with alopecia areata. Some clones in this sample may be carry-over from other donors' samples. CDR3 bases: TGTGCCACCTTCGACTCGGGGTCCTACGAGCAGTACTTC. Protein product: CATFDSGSYEQYF.